Included here is one TCR beta chain sequence, with context. The sample originates from a study of control samples from healthy donors and cancer patients. V lost 3 bases to trimming and J lost 3 bases, with 8 bases between them. This CDR3 has 13 amino acids. Germline assignment: CDR1 MNHNS and CDR2 SASEGT. Assay: immunoSEQ multiplex PCR; the TCRdb copy retains only in-frame clones and omits some. The profile shows about 120,000 clones, roughly 90% of them singletons. Sequencing was performed on blood. This receptor was obtained from a man aged 45-65 years in good health. The genes are TRBV6-1 and TRBJ1-2; D gene unclear. Here the CDR3 reads CASSEVEDYGYTF. The CDR3, as DNA: TGTGCCAGCAGTGAGGTGGAGGACTATGGCTACACCTTC.